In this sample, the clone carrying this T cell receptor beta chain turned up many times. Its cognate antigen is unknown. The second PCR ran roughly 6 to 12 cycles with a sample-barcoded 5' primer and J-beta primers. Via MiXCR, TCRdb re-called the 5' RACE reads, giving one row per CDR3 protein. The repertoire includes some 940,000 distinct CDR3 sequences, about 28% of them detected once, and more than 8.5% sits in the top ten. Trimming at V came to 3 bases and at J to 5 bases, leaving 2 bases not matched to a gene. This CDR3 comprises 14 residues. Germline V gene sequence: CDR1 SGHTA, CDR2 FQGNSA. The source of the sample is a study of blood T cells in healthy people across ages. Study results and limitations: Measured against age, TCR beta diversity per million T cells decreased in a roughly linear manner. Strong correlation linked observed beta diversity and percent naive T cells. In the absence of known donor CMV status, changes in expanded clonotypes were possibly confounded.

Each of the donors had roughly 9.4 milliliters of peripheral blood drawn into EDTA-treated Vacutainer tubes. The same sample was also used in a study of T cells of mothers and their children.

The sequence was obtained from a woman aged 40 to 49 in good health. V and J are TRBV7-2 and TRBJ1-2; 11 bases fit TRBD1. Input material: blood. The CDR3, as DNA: TGTGCCAGCAGCTTCGGACAGGGGGCGTATGGCTACACCTTC. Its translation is CASSFGQGAYGYTF.